This TCR beta chain was recovered during a study of T cell responses to AZD1222 COVID-19 vaccine (dated by TCRdb to the early 2020s). Background on the whole study: TCR sequencing was performed for 230 to 250 trial participants, of whom some 200 were given two doses of AZD1222 and 26 were given two doses of MenACWY control vaccine. Enrollment into the trials was organized by age into subgroups of 18-55, 56-69 and 70-plus years, and those subgroups contained roughly 150, 30 and 60 TCR-sequenced participants, respectively.

The CDR3 covers 14 residues, taking in both the cysteine and the phenylalanine. CDR3 DNA is the only sequence kept; it has 42 bases, read in frame from the first base. Trimming takes 0 bases from V and 4 bases from J, and the germline ends sit 8 bases apart. Looking up the germline V gene yields CDR1 SGHRS and CDR2 YFSETQ. On the study overall, not on this receptor specifically: Because no day 14 peak-response samples were available, the repertoires could be characterized only after the peak T cell response. In the small 56-69-year group, the increase in depth fell short of significance, most likely because of low power. Reportedly, almost half of the unique spike-specific TCRs recognized epitopes lying outside the regions that are mutated in the B.1.351 and B.1.1.7 variants. Most participants were white British and females outnumbered males, and the authors suggested that clonal diversity may have been underestimated. Only five or six AZD1222 recipients were SARS-CoV-2 seropositive at baseline, limiting conclusions about previously exposed vaccinees. The vaccine-associated CD4 TCRs covered the entire spike protein, and the dominant responses fell in regions 160-218 and 743-854. After two AZD1222 doses, spike-specific TCR breadth and depth were significantly higher than at day 0 and than in MenACWY recipients.

On this clone: Its antigen is currently not known. No base-level quality is on record; no much larger clone is a single base apart.

The CDR3 regions of human TCRbeta chains were subjected to immunosequencing. Per the source publication's procedure: Repertoire TCRs were matched against a reference library of SARS-CoV-2-specific TCRs generated with the MIRA antigen-specificity platform. Breadth was defined as the fraction of unique TCRs that were SARS-CoV-2-associated, and depth was defined as the fraction of total T cells that were SARS-CoV-2-associated. Each spike-specific TCR was assigned to its reactive spike region and to a CD4 or CD8 class using the MIRA data. Log10-transformed breadth and depth values were compared by one-way ANOVA with Sidak's multiple comparisons tests. Held by TCRdb, this immuneACCESS table contains in-frame sequences only and omits some clones. Under half of the omission traces to an unresolved V gene where checked; the cause of the rest is unknown. V and J calls and clone size are as listed in that table; D and trimming were resolved from the DNA. This sample holds 200,000 to 250,000 clones; roughly 94% were observed only once. Clones ranked in the top ten supply 1.7% of the sample.

The time point label, as the study defines it: about 28 days (+/-7) after the second vaccine dose. Explained via the paper, the treatment or condition label denotes: meningococcal conjugate vaccine given as trial control. Vaccinee samples were obtained from the UK trials COV001 and COV002, which included a single-blind randomized controlled phase 2/3 trial of AZD1222 (ChAdOx1 nCoV-19) in healthy adults. For TCRbeta chain sequencing, PBMC samples from trial participants were taken at day 0 and at day 28 after the second dose. The chain was built from TRBV5-1 and TRBJ1-3, with a tentative D gene TRBD1 over 5 matching bases. This clonotype originated in an adult who received the MenACWY meningococcal vaccine as a control. This specimen consisted of peripheral blood, obtained 28 days after the second dose of the MenACWY control vaccine. CDR3 region: CASSLAGSGNTIYF. The DNA sequence reads TGCGCCAGCAGCTTGGCAGGGTCAGGAAACACCATATATTTT.